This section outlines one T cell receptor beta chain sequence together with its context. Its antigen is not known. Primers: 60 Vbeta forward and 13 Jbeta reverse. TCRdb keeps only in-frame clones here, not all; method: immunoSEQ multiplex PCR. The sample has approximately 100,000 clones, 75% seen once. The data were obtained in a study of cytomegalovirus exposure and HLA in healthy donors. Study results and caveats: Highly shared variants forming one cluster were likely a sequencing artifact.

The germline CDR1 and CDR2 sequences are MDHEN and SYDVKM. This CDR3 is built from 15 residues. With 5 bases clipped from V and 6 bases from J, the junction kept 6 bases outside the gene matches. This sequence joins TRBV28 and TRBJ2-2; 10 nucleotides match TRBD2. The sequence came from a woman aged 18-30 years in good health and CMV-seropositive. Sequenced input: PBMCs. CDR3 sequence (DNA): TGTGCCAGCAGTCCTAGCGGGGGAGGGTCCGGGGAGCTGTTTTTT. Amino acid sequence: CASSPSGGGSGELFF.